This T cell receptor (beta chain) is drawn from a study of vaccination and CD4 T cells after COVID-19. Study context: At a median around 100 days (range 35 to 161) after diagnosis, post-COVID samples were drawn. Investigators stimulated cells with overlapping spike peptides drawn from SARS-CoV-2, HCoV-NL63, HCoV-OC43 and HCoV-229E.

Overall study results and limits: Looking at convalescent patients, 304 of their 307 vaccine-specific clones were spike mono-reactive.

Sequencing of DNA taken from cultured CD4+ T cells relied on the Oncomine TCR Beta short-read assay. TCRdb reprocessed the PCR reads with MiXCR, giving one entry per CDR3 protein. The table records thousands of distinct CDR3 sequences, roughly 73% of them present only once. Stated treatment: approximately nine-day PBMC culture with coronavirus spike peptide pools or control peptides (ViraFEST assay). On this clonotype: Its target is unknown.

Between the trimmed V and J ends, which lost 0 bases and 6 bases, there was a span of 15 bases. The CDR3 has 16 residues. Germline V gene data show CDR1 as MNHEY and CDR2 as SVGEGT. This TCR was sampled from a human donor who had recovered from COVID-19. The sequenced sample was CD4+ T cells from blood, cultured in vitro. The chain carries TRBV6-2 or TRBV6-3 and TRBJ2-1; D remains unclear. DNA for the CDR3: TGTGCCAGCAGTTACTCGTTGTCTAGTCTATCCAATGAGCAGTTCTTC. This encodes CASSYSLSSLSNEQFF.